A single sample is the source of the 27 T cell receptor beta chains below, sequenced in a study of ipilimumab plus nivolumab after autologous stem cell transplantation. The protocol was immunoSEQ multiplex PCR, while the TCRdb copy is restricted to in-frame clones and leaves out a portion. Among approximately 84,000 clones, 65% to 85% were seen once, and the ten largest hold approximately 2.2%. The starting material was PBMCs, obtained in a trial of ipilimumab plus nivolumab as post-transplant consolidation. These receptor sequences come from a male donor with diffuse large B-cell lymphoma.

The V and J genes are TRBV5-1 and TRBJ2-2; D is perhaps TRBD1 (5 bases). V was clipped by 0 bases and J by 3 bases, with 9 bases between them. Per the germline V gene, CDR1 is SGHRS and CDR2 is YFSETQ. This CDR3 comprises 15 residues. DNA for the CDR3: TGCGCCAGCAGCTTGGAAGGCAGGGACACCGGGGAGCTGTTTTTT. It is translated as CASSLEGRDTGELFF. The full variable domain, in which reference TRBV5-1 and TRBJ2-2 provide the parts outside the CDR3, is KAGVTQTPRYLIKTRGQQVTLSCSPISGHRSVSWYQQTPGQGLQFLFEYFSETQRNKGNFPGRFSGRQFSNSRSEMNVSTLELGDSALYLCASSLEGRDTGELFFGEGSRLTVL.

This clone appeared a single time. The chain joins TRBV19 to TRBJ2-1, with 8 bases fitting TRBD2. J was trimmed by 8 bases and V by 6 bases; bases with no gene match: 3. Per germline, CDR1 LNHDA and CDR2 SQIVND (reference sequence). The CDR3 length is 12 residues. The CDR3 sequence is CASSGGADEQFF. The CDR3 coding sequence is TGTGCCAGTAGCGGGGGGGCGGATGAGCAGTTCTTC.

V gene TRBV11-2 combines with J gene TRBJ2-7; 12 nucleotides match TRBD1. J gave up 4 bases and V 6 bases, and 7 bases lay outside the gene matches. From germline, CDR1 is SGHAT and CDR2 FQNNGV. The CDR3 is 15 amino acids. Here the CDR3 reads CASRPTGQGAYEQYF. The CDR3 DNA sequence: TGTGCCAGCAGACCTACGGGACAGGGGGCATACGAGCAGTACTTC.

The chain combines TRBV14 with TRBJ2-3, with a weak D call TRBD1 (5 bases). Germline CDR1 and CDR2: SGHDN and FVKESK. The CDR3 has 15 residues. Trimming shortened V by 4 bases and J by 3 bases, and 14 bases separated the two germline ends. Here the CDR3 reads CASSPPGISTDTQYF. The CDR3 bases are TGTGCCAGCAGCCCCCCAGGGATCTCGACAGATACGCAGTATTTT.

This chain connects TRBV7-8 to TRBJ2-1, with 10 bases aligning to TRBD2. This CDR3 is built from 15 residues. Trimming took 5 bases from V and 3 from J; bases not matched to a gene: 4. The V gene's germline CDR1 is SGHVS and CDR2 FQNEAQ. The CDR3 here is CASSERGGSYNEQFF. CDR3 nucleotides: TGTGCCAGCAGCGAGCGGGGGGGGAGCTACAATGAGCAGTTCTTC.

A few counts support this clone. CDR3 bases: TGCGCCAGCAGCTTGACAACAGGGGGCAGAGAGACCCAGTACTTC. It specifies CASSLTTGGRETQYF. This chain uses TRBV5-1 with TRBJ2-5, with 9 positions matching TRBD1. The CDR3 extends over 15 amino acids. Germline-derived CDR1 and CDR2 are SGHRS and YFSETQ. The V segment lost 1 base and the J segment 4 bases; nucleotides outside the gene matches: 5.

V is TRBV19 and J is TRBJ2-1; TRBD2 agrees at 9 bases. With 4 bases clipped from V and 0 bases from J, the junction kept 4 bases outside the gene matches. The CDR3 is made up of 16 amino acids. Germline-derived CDR1 and CDR2 are LNHDA and SQIVND (reference sequence). DNA for the CDR3: TGTGCCAGTAGTAGCGGGGGGGCCAACTCCTACAATGAGCAGTTCTTC. Translated, it gives CASSSGGANSYNEQFF. Full variable domain (remainder filled in from reference TRBV19 and TRBJ2-1): DGGITQSPKYLFRKEGQNVTLSCEQNLNHDAMYWYRQDPGQGLRLIYYSQIVNDFQKGDIAEGYSVSREKKESFPLTVTSAQKNPTAFYLCASSSGGANSYNEQFFGPGTRLTVL.

This clone was counted a few times. The V and J genes are TRBV19 and TRBJ1-5, with D uncertain. V lost 5 bases, J lost 2 bases, and 16 bases lay in between. Germline lookup yields CDR1 LNHDA and CDR2 SQIVND (reference sequence). The CDR3 contains 16 residues. The CDR3 DNA follows: TGTGCCAGTAGTCTTCAACCTCTGGAGGGCAATCAGCCCCAGCATTTT. It codes for CASSLQPLEGNQPQHF.

The CDR3 DNA is TGTGCCAGCAGCTTGTCCCGTGAGCAGTTCTTC. Its protein is CASSLSREQFF. The rearrangement uses TRBV5-6 and TRBJ2-1; no definite D call. The germline V and J ends were trimmed by 1 base and 9 bases, with 5 bases remaining between them. The CDR3 is 11 residues long. Germline V gene data show CDR1 as SGHDT and CDR2 as YYEEEE. The full variable domain, completed using reference TRBV5-6 and TRBJ2-1, is DAGVTQSPTHLIKTRGQQVTLRCSPKSGHDTVSWYQQALGQGPQFIFQYYEEEERQRGNFPDRFSGHQFPNYSSELNVNALLLGDSALYLCASSLSREQFFGPGTRLTVL.

This rearrangement joins TRBV7-8 to TRBJ1-1; no definite D call. Trimming removed 5 bases at V and 4 bases at J, with 11 bases between. The CDR3 spans 13 residues. Germline V gene data show CDR1 as SGHVS and CDR2 as FQNEAQ. The CDR3 bases are TGTGCCAGCAGCAAAGATTCGATCACTGAAGCTTTCTTT. Its translation: CASSKDSITEAFF.

V gene TRBV9 combines with J gene TRBJ1-2; D perhaps matches TRBD1 (6 bases). Germline V gene sequence: CDR1 SGDLS, CDR2 YYNGEE. V lost 0 bases and J 10 bases, leaving 13 bases between the germline ends. This CDR3 is built from 13 residues. The CDR3 spells CASSVGTEGTYTF. DNA of the CDR3: TGTGCCAGCAGCGTAGGGACAGAAGGAACCTACACCTTC.

V is TRBV6-5 and J is TRBJ1-6; 8 bases fit TRBD1. The V gene's germline CDR1 is MNHEY and CDR2 SVGAGI. Losses at the gene ends were 11 bases for V and 9 bases for J; bases not matched to a gene: 9. There are 13 residues in the CDR3. CDR3 residues: CAGRTGGASPLHF. In DNA, the CDR3 is TGTGCCGGACGAACAGGGGGTGCTTCACCCCTCCACTTT.

The chain uses TRBV7-2 and TRBJ1-6; 9 bases line up with TRBD1. V lost 4 bases, J lost 4 bases, and 5 bases stayed unmatched. CDR3 length: 16 amino acids. The germline gives CDR1 SGHTA, CDR2 FQGNSA. The CDR3 region has the DNA TGTGCCAGCAGCTCCCAGGGACAGGGATATAATTCACCCCTCCACTTT. It yields the protein CASSSQGQGYNSPLHF.

The rearrangement links TRBV19 to TRBJ2-2, with unresolved D. Trimming shortened V by 7 bases and J by 7 bases, and 7 bases separated the two germline ends. This CDR3 region has 11 residues. CDR1 and CDR2 from the germline V gene are LNHDA and SQIVND (reference sequence). CDR3 in amino acids: CASNGNGELFF. DNA of the CDR3: TGTGCCAGTAATGGGAACGGGGAGCTGTTTTTT.

The rearrangement uses TRBV2 and TRBJ2-7, with 7 positions matching TRBD1. V lost 6 bases and J lost 1; bases outside the gene matches: 9. The CDR3 has 15 amino acids. CDR1 and CDR2 (germline): SNHLY, FYNNEI. Here the CDR3 reads CASRDGQAWSYEQYF. Here the CDR3 DNA reads TGTGCCAGCAGGGATGGACAGGCTTGGTCCTACGAGCAGTACTTC. Variable domain in full (rest from reference TRBV2 and TRBJ2-7): EPEVTQTPSHQVTQMGQEVILRCVPISNHLYFYWYRQILGQKVEFLVSFYNNEISEKSEIFDDQFSVERPDGSNFTLKIRSTKLEDSAMYFCASRDGQAWSYEQYFGPGTRLTVT.

The rearrangement uses TRBV7-2 and TRBJ2-2; TRBD2 is a possible D gene (5 bases). The CDR3 has 15 residues. The germline CDR1 and CDR2 sequences are SGHTA and FQGNSA. With 1 base removed from V and 4 bases from J, the gap between germline ends came to 10 bases. CDR3 amino acids: CASSLVGAGTGELFF. The CDR3 DNA sequence: TGTGCCAGCAGCTTAGTGGGTGCGGGCACCGGGGAGCTGTTTTTT.

Remarks on this clone: The junction departs from germline at one end; a sequencing error may be responsible. The chain carries TRBV7-2 and TRBJ2-5; either TRBD1 or TRBD2 may supply D (5 bases each). This CDR3 is built from 11 residues. Germline V gene data show CDR1 as SGHTA and CDR2 as FQGNSA. CDR3 amino acids: CASSSGTFLNF. The CDR3 DNA sequence: TGTGCCAGCAGCTCCGGGACCTTTTTGAACTTC.

V is TRBV4-1 and J is TRBJ2-5; TRBD2 matches 12 bases. Germline trimming cut 3 bases from V and 5 bases from J; bases unmatched to any gene: 4. Looked up from germline, CDR1 is MGHRA and CDR2 is YSYEKL. This CDR3 region has 15 residues. DNA for the CDR3: TGCGCCAGCAGCCAGGGGACTAGCGGGTTTGAGACCCAGTACTTC. It yields the protein CASSQGTSGFETQYF.

About this clone: Other DNA sequences of this sample code for an identical CDR3. This rearrangement joins TRBV6-1 to TRBJ2-7; 9 nucleotides match TRBD1. V shed 6 bases, J shed 2 bases, and the junction held 2 bases outside the gene matches. The germline CDR1 and CDR2 sequences are MNHNS and SASEGT. The CDR3 runs 13 residues. CDR3 DNA: TGTGCCAGCAGGGACAGGGGTCCCTACGAGCAGTACTTC. It yields the protein CASRDRGPYEQYF.

The rearrangement links TRBV7-9 to TRBJ1-6; D is uncertain. The germline gives CDR1 SEHNR, CDR2 FQNEAQ (reference sequence). Deletions cut 0 bases from V and 5 bases from J, with 8 bases between. The CDR3 has 15 residues. CDR3 region: CASSLAQANNSPLHF. CDR3 nucleotide sequence: TGTGCCAGCAGCTTAGCCCAAGCTAATAATTCACCCCTCCACTTT.

As concerns this clone: One junction end disagrees with the germline gene, perhaps due to a read error. V usage is TRBV7-9 and J usage is TRBJ2-1; no reliable D call. This CDR3 spans 11 amino acids. Germline lookup yields CDR1 SEHNR and CDR2 FQNEAQ (reference sequence). Written as DNA, the CDR3 is TGTGCCAGCAGCTCCTGGGTGACGTCGGTCTTC. Translation: CASSSWVTSVF.

The rearrangement uses TRBV11-2 and TRBJ1-4; D gene unclear. Germline CDR1 is SGHAT and CDR2 is FQNNGV. The CDR3 is 15 amino acids. V was clipped by 5 bases and J by 0 bases, with 10 bases between them. For the CDR3, the DNA is TGTGCCAGCAGCCCGGCGGGATCAACTAATGAAAAACTGTTTTTT. Residues: CASSPAGSTNEKLFF.

This rearrangement joins TRBV18 to TRBJ2-5, with 7 bases fitting TRBD2. Germline loops: CDR1 KGHSH, CDR2 LQKENI. There are 14 residues in the CDR3. Trimming removed 0 bases from V and 6 bases from J; junction bases left unmatched: 4. Written as DNA, the CDR3 is TGTGCCAGCTCACCACCGACTAGCTTGCAGACCCAGTACTTC. Its protein product is CASSPPTSLQTQYF. Supplemented by reference TRBV18 and TRBJ2-5, the full variable domain reads NAGVMQNPRHLVRRRGQEARLRCSPMKGHSHVYWYRQLPEEGLKFMVYLQKENIIDESGMPKERFSAEFPKEGPSILRIQQVVRGDSAAYFCASSPPTSLQTQYFGPGTRLLVL.

This chain uses TRBV7-2 with TRBJ1-2, with 7 nucleotides matching TRBD1. V gave up 5 bases and J gave up 6 bases; unmatched junction bases: 12. The length of the CDR3 is 15 residues. Germline CDR1 is SGHTA and CDR2 is FQGNSA. CDR3 residues: CASSGPRRTGDGYTF. The DNA of the CDR3 is TGTGCCAGCAGCGGCCCCCGTAGGACAGGAGATGGCTACACCTTC.

This sequence joins TRBV6-1 and TRBJ1-3; 9 bases fit TRBD1. The CDR3 loop spans 18 amino acids. Per the germline V gene, CDR1 is MNHNS and CDR2 is SASEGT. The V segment lost 4 bases and the J segment 0 bases; nucleotides outside the gene matches: 10. The CDR3 sequence: CASSARPGQGNSGNTIYF. The CDR3 DNA is TGTGCCAGCAGTGCCCGCCCGGGACAGGGTAACTCTGGAAACACCATATATTTT.

This chain links TRBV5-3 with TRBJ1-1; TRBD1 is a possible D gene (5 bases). TRBV5-3 belongs to the ORF category, with a function that is uncertain. CDR3 length equals 16 residues. Between the trimmed V and J ends, which lost 0 bases and 1 base, there was a span of 13 bases. CDR3 sequence: CARSLERQIPNTEAFF. The CDR3 DNA reads TGTGCCAGAAGCTTGGAACGACAGATACCGAACACTGAAGCTTTCTTT.

The V and J genes are TRBV12-5 and TRBJ2-3; a weak D match, TRBD2 (6 bases). The germline V gene has CDR1 LGHNT and CDR2 FRNRAP. Trimming cost V 0 bases and J 0 bases, with 7 bases left between them. This CDR3 contains 15 residues. CDR3 DNA: TGTGCTAGTGGTTTGGTGGGGGGAAGCACAGATACGCAGTATTTT. Encoded protein: CASGLVGGSTDTQYF.